A selection of T cell receptor beta chains follows, all from one sample in a study of T cells after yellow fever vaccination. MiXCR, run by TCRdb on the 5' RACE reads, gives a single entry per CDR3 protein. This table holds over 35,000 distinct CDR3 sequences, 5% to 8% found once. The sequenced sample was PBMCs, either bulk or a sorted T-cell subset (CD4+, CD8+, memory, or dextramer-sorted; not recorded which), obtained 45 days after the yellow fever booster vaccination. The receptors were gathered from a man under 40 who received the YFV17D yellow fever vaccine. CDR3s leave out the opening cysteine and the closing phenylalanine or tryptophan.

V gene	CDR3 protein
TRBV28	ASMAEYQETQY
TRBV5-1	ASSFPGIYEQY
TRBV11-2	ASSMAGANVLT
TRBV5-1	ASSLGTIKFSGELF
TRBV7-2	ASSLWGGGYTGELF
TRBV5-1	ASSLVGGNSHYEQY
TRBV7-9	ASSRTGGSEQPQH
TRBV6-5	ASNTLAGGDNEQF
TRBV6-1	ASSEPGQGLYEQY
TRBV5-1	ASRYGVLLVDEQF
TRBV20-1	SARDSSGRDTQY
TRBV7-6	ASRLQAYTGELF